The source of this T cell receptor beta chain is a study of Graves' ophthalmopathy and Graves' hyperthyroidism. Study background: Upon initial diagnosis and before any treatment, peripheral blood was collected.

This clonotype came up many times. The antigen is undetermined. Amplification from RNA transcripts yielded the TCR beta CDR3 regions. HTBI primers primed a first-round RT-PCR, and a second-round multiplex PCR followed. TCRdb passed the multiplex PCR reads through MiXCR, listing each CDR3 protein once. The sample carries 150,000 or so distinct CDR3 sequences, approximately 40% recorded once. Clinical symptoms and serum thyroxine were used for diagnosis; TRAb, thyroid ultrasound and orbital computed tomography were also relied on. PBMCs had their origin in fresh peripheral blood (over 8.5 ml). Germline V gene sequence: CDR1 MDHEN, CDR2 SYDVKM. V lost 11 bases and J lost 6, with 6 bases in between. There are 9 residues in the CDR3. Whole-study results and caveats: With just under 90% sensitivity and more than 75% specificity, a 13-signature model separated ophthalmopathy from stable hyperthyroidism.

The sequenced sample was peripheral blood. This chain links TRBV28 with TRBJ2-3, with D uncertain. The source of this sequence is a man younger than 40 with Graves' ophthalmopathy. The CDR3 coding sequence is TGTGCCGGAGCGGATACGCAGTATTTT. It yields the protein CAGADTQYF.